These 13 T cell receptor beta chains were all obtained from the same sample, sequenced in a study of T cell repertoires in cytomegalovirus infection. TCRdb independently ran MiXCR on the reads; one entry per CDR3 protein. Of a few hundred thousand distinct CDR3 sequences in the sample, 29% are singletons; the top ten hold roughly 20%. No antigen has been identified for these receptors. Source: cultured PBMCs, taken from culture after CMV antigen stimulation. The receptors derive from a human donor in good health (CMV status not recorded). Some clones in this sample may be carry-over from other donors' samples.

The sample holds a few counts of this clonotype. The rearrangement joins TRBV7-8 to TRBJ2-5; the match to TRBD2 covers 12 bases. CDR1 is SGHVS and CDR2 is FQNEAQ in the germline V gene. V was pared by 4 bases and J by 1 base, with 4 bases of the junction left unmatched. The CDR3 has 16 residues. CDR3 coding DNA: TGTGCCAGCAGCTCGCGACTAGCGGGGGCCCAAGAGACCCAGTACTTC. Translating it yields CASSSRLAGAQETQYF.

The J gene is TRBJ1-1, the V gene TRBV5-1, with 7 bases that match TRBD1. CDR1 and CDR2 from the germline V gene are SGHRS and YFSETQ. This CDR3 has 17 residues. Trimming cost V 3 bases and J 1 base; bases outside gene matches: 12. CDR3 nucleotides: TGCGCCAGCAGCTCTATTACCGTGGACAGGAGGAACACTGAAGCTTTCTTT. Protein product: CASSSITVDRRNTEAFF. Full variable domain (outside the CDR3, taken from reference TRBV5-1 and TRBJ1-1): KAGVTQTPRYLIKTRGQQVTLSCSPISGHRSVSWYQQTPGQGLQFLFEYFSETQRNKGNFPGRFSGRQFSNSRSEMNVSTLELGDSALYLCASSSITVDRRNTEAFFGQGTRLTVV.

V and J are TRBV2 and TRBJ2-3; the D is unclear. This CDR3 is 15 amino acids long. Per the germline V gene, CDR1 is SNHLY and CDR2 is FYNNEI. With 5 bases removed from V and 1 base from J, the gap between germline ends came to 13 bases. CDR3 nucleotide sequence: TGTGCCAGCAGTCTCCAAAGTCTTCGCACAGATACGCAGTATTTT. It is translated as CASSLQSLRTDTQYF.

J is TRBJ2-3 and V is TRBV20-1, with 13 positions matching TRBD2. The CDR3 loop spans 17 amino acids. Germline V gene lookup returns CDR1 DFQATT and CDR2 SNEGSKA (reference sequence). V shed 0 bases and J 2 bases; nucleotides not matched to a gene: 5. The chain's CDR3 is CSARDQGLAGPTDTQYF. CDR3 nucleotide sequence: TGCAGTGCTAGAGATCAGGGACTAGCGGGACCCACAGATACGCAGTATTTT.

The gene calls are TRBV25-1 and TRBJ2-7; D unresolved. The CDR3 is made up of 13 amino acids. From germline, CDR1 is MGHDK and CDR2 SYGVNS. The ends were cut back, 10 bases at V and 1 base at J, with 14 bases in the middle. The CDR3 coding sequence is TGTGCCACCGTGGACGTAGGATCCTACGAGCAGTACTTC. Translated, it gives CATVDVGSYEQYF.

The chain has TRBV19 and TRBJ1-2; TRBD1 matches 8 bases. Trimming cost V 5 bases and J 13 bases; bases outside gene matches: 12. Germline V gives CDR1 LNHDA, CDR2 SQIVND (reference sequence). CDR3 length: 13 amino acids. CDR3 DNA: TGTGCCAGTAGTCCCCGACAGGGGCCCTCAGGCACCTTC. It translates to CASSPRQGPSGTF. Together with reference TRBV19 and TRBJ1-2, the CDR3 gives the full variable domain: DGGITQSPKYLFRKEGQNVTLSCEQNLNHDAMYWYRQDPGQGLRLIYYSQIVNDFQKGDIAEGYSVSREKKESFPLTVTSAQKNPTAFYLCASSPRQGPSGTFGSGTRLTVV.

CDR3 in DNA: TGTGCCAGCAGCTTAGTACTAGCGGCTCAAGAGACCCAGTACTTC. It yields the protein CASSLVLAAQETQYF. This chain joins TRBV7-2 and TRBJ2-5; TRBD2 matches at 8 bases. The CDR3 covers 15 residues. The V gene's germline CDR1 is SGHTA and CDR2 FQGNSA. V dropped 1 base and J dropped 2; count of bases not matched to a gene: 3.

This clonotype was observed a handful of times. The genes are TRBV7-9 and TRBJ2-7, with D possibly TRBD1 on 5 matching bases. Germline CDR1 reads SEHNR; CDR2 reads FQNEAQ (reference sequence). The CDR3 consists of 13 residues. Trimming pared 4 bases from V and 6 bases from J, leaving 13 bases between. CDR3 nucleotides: TGTGCCAGCAGCTCCCCTGACAGATCCGAGCAGTACTTC. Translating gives CASSSPDRSEQYF.

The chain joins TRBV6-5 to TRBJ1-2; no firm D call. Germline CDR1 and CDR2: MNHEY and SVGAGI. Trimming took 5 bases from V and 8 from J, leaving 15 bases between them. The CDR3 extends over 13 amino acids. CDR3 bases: TGTGCCAGCAGTCCAGAGGTCGCTCAGGGCTACACCTTC. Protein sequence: CASSPEVAQGYTF.

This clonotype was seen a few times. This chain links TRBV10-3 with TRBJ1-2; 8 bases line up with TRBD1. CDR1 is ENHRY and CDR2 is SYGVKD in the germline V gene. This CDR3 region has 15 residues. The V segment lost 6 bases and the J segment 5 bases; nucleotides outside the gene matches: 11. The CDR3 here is CAISTGTGSLYGYTF. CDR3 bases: TGTGCCATCAGCACAGGGACAGGCTCCCTATATGGCTACACCTTC.

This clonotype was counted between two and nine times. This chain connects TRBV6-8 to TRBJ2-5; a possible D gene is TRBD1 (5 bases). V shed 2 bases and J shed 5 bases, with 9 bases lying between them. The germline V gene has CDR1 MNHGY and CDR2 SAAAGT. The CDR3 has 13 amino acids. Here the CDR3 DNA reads TGTGCCAGCAGTTACGGGGCACAGGAGACCCAGTACTTC. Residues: CASSYGAQETQYF.

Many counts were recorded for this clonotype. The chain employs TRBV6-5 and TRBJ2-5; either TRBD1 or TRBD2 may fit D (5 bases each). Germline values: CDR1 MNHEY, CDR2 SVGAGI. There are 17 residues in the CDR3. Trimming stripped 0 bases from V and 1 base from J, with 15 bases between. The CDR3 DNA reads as TGTGCCAGCAGTTACTCGCAGGGAGTGGGTAGCCAAGAGACCCAGTACTTC. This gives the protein CASSYSQGVGSQETQYF.

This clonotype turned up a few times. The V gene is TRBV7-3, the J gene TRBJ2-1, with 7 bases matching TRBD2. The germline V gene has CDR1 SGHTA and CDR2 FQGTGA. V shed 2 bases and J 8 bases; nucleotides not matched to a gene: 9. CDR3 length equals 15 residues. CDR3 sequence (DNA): TGTGCCAGCAGCTTAGGAGGCGGGAGAGCAGATGAGCAGTTCTTC. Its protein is CASSLGGGRADEQFF.